Listed here is a single T cell receptor beta chain. Authors' methods: How many nucleated cells were present was estimated from reference gene primer amplification. The repertoire was sequenced with immunoSEQ multiplex PCR; TCRdb's copy has only in-frame clones and lacks some. The V and J calls and clone size are taken from that table; D and trimming were inferred from the DNA. The data contain 75,000 to 80,000 clones, roughly 88% of them seen just once; the ten biggest clones take up approximately 46%. The sample belongs to a study of blood T cell repertoires in COVID-19. Turning to the study itself: The analysed material was cDNA or gDNA that came from T cells, B-cell-depleted T cells, or PBMCs.

From germline, CDR1 is SGHKS and CDR2 YYEKEE (reference sequence). The CDR3 contains 15 residues. J was trimmed by 7 bases and V by 0 bases; bases with no gene match: 9. The material sequenced was peripheral blood. The source of this sequence is a human donor in a cohort sampled during active COVID-19. This rearrangement joins TRBV5-5 to TRBJ1-2, with 7 bases that match TRBD1. The CDR3 here is CASSLVFRGDSGYTF. The CDR3 DNA reads TGTGCCAGCAGCTTGGTATTCAGGGGGGATAGTGGCTACACCTTC.